This T cell receptor beta chain appears in the sequencing data of a study of tumor-infiltrating lymphocytes in primary liver carcinoma. Overall study context: Patients were both men and women, whose ages ran from 30 to 69 years. T1-T3 N0M0 was the stage of the tumors, which were roughly 4.2 to 11 cm across.

Starting material of 450 to 550 ng total RNA yielded TCR beta cDNA via a constant-region primer. ARM-PCR, slightly modified, supplied the TCR beta libraries through three nested multiplex PCR rounds. TRBV1-TRBV30 forward primers paired with a C-beta reverse primer drove the first two PCR rounds, 10 cycles each. Each CDR3 protein is one row after TCRdb ran MiXCR on the multiplex PCR reads. This table holds about 120,000 distinct CDR3 sequences, roughly 75% found once. Germline assignment: CDR1 SGHRS and CDR2 YFSETQ. V gave up 4 bases and J gave up 3 bases, with 13 bases separating them. CDR3 length: 14 amino acids. The roughly 19-32 mg bulk tissue piece was not sorted before simultaneous RNA and DNA extraction. No patient had received treatment, and all had chronic HBV infection. This clonotype appeared many times.

This receptor was obtained from a woman aged 60-70 years with primary liver carcinoma and hepatitis B virus infection. The sequencing sample was made of tumor-adjacent normal liver tissue. V is TRBV5-1 and J is TRBJ2-5; either TRBD1 or TRBD2 may supply D (5 bases each). CDR3 nucleotides: TGCGCCAGCAGCGGGGGTGCGAGGGAAGAGACCCAGTACTTC. It codes for CASSGGAREETQYF.